A selection of T cell receptor beta chains follows, all from one sample in a study of T-cell memory formation after mild COVID-19. TCRdb reprocessed the 5' RACE reads via MiXCR and lists one record per CDR3 protein. The data hold some 410,000 distinct CDR3 sequences, with around a quarter observed a single time. Material for sequencing was PBMCs or a T cell subset sorted from them (not recorded which). The receptors shown here come from an adult woman who had mild COVID-19 (a few samples of this study predate the infection). Cell type and time point are not known. Both conserved end residues are part of each CDR3. Each record gives: D gene, V gene, J gene, clone size, CDR3 DNA, CDR3 protein. A D gene is named only where the DNA matches it firmly. Not all rows give a size; the values are once, few, many and, for expanded clones, a class.

D gene: .
V gene: TRBV7-3
J gene: TRBJ2-1
clone size: .
CDR3 DNA: TGTGCCAGCAGCTTACTGGGGGCTGCTGAGCAGTTCTTC
CDR3 protein: CASSLLGAAEQFF

D gene: .
V gene: TRBV29-1
J gene: TRBJ2-7
clone size: .
CDR3 DNA: TGCAGCGTTGATTCGGCCAGGGGATACGAGCAGTACTTC
CDR3 protein: CSVDSARGYEQYF

D gene: .
V gene: TRBV9
J gene: TRBJ2-7
clone size: .
CDR3 DNA: TGTGCCAGCAGCGTAGCCGACCTAGCCAGCGGCTACGAGCAGTACTTC
CDR3 protein: CASSVADLASGYEQYF

D gene: .
V gene: TRBV5-6
J gene: TRBJ2-5
clone size: .
CDR3 DNA: TGTGCCAGCAGCTGGGTACAGGGAACCCAAGAGACCCAGTACTTC
CDR3 protein: CASSWVQGTQETQYF

D gene: .
V gene: TRBV12-3/TRBV12-4
J gene: TRBJ2-7
clone size: .
CDR3 DNA: TGTGCCAGCAGTTTAGGCCCCTCCGGGAACGAGCAGTACTTC
CDR3 protein: CASSLGPSGNEQYF

D gene: TRBD1
V gene: TRBV9
J gene: TRBJ2-7
clone size: few
CDR3 DNA: TGTGCCAGCAGCCCAGGACAGGGGGCCGCGTCCTACGAGCAGTACTTC
CDR3 protein: CASSPGQGAASYEQYF

D gene: .
V gene: TRBV11-2
J gene: TRBJ2-3
clone size: many
CDR3 DNA: TGTGCCAGCAGCTCGACAGTTACCCGCCGTCCTTTCACAGATACGCAGTATTTT
CDR3 protein: CASSSTVTRRPFTDTQYF

D gene: .
V gene: TRBV25-1
J gene: TRBJ2-5
clone size: few
CDR3 DNA: TGTGCCAGCAGTGGACGGACCCAAGAGACCCAGTACTTC
CDR3 protein: CASSGRTQETQYF

D gene: TRBD1
V gene: TRBV9
J gene: TRBJ1-2
clone size: .
CDR3 DNA: TGTGCCAGCAGTCCCACAGCCCGGGACAGGGGCAAACATGGCTACACCTTC
CDR3 protein: CASSPTARDRGKHGYTF

D gene: .
V gene: TRBV4-3
J gene: TRBJ2-7
clone size: .
CDR3 DNA: TGCGCCAGCAGCCAAGGACGAAGCAGCTCCTACGAGCAGTACTTC
CDR3 protein: CASSQGRSSSYEQYF

D gene: .
V gene: TRBV12-3/TRBV12-4
J gene: TRBJ1-1
clone size: .
CDR3 DNA: TGTGCCAGCAGTTTAATGGGGACACCACATGAAGCTTTCTTT
CDR3 protein: CASSLMGTPHEAFF

D gene: .
V gene: TRBV5-1
J gene: TRBJ2-3
clone size: .
CDR3 DNA: TGCGCCAGCAGCTTGAGTCTCACAACAGATACGCAGTATTTT
CDR3 protein: CASSLSLTTDTQYF

D gene: .
V gene: TRBV20-1
J gene: TRBJ2-2
clone size: many
CDR3 DNA: TGCAGTGCTAGGAAGGGGTCGCGGCAGACCGGGGAGCTGTTTTTT
CDR3 protein: CSARKGSRQTGELFF

D gene: TRBD2
V gene: TRBV20-1
J gene: TRBJ2-5
clone size: few
CDR3 DNA: TGCAGTTCCCCGCGGGGGGCCGGGGAGACCCAGTACTTC
CDR3 protein: CSSPRGAGETQYF

D gene: .
V gene: TRBV6-1
J gene: TRBJ1-1
clone size: few
CDR3 DNA: TGTGCCAGCACCCCCGGAGGGTTAGGGGACCCCGAAGCTTTCTTT
CDR3 protein: CASTPGGLGDPEAFF

D gene: .
V gene: TRBV12-3/TRBV12-4
J gene: TRBJ2-3
clone size: few
CDR3 DNA: TGTGCCAGCAGTCGGCGAGGACTCTTAAACACAGATACGCAGTATTTT
CDR3 protein: CASSRRGLLNTDTQYF

D gene: TRBD1
V gene: TRBV7-9
J gene: TRBJ2-1
clone size: .
CDR3 DNA: TGTGCCAGCAACCCGGGACAGGGCCTCAATGAGCAGTTCTTC
CDR3 protein: CASNPGQGLNEQFF

D gene: .
V gene: TRBV7-8
J gene: TRBJ1-1
clone size: .
CDR3 DNA: TGTGCCAGCAGCTTACGTGGGGGCTTTGAGCGGGACACTGAAGCTTTCTTT
CDR3 protein: CASSLRGGFERDTEAFF

D gene: .
V gene: TRBV7-6
J gene: TRBJ2-1
clone size: many
CDR3 DNA: TGTGCCAGCAGCTTCGGGCACAATGAGCAGTTCTTC
CDR3 protein: CASSFGHNEQFF

D gene: .
V gene: TRBV7-2
J gene: TRBJ2-1
clone size: .
CDR3 DNA: TGTGCCAGCAGCTCTGGTCTGACGTTCGGGTTGGGCAATGAGCAGTTCTTC
CDR3 protein: CASSSGLTFGLGNEQFF

D gene: .
V gene: TRBV24-1
J gene: TRBJ1-5
clone size: few
CDR3 DNA: TGTGCCACCAGTGACTCTGGTGGGGGCGAATCAGCCCAGCATTTT
CDR3 protein: CATSDSGGGESAQHF

D gene: .
V gene: TRBV29-1
J gene: TRBJ2-3
clone size: few
CDR3 DNA: TGCAGCGTTGTGTGGGGCGGGACAGATACGCAGTATTTT
CDR3 protein: CSVVWGGTDTQYF

D gene: .
V gene: TRBV19
J gene: TRBJ2-7
clone size: few
CDR3 DNA: TGTGCCAGTAGTATGGCCTCGGGAGATATGAAGCAGTACTTC
CDR3 protein: CASSMASGDMKQYF

D gene: TRBD2
V gene: TRBV20-1
J gene: TRBJ2-1
clone size: .
CDR3 DNA: TGCAGTGCTAGAGAACGGACTAGCGGGGTCGGTAACAATGAGCAGTTCTTC
CDR3 protein: CSARERTSGVGNNEQFF

D gene: .
V gene: TRBV5-1
J gene: TRBJ2-7
clone size: .
CDR3 DNA: TGCGCCAGCAGCTTGGAGCCTAGCGCTTTCTACGAGCAGTACTTC
CDR3 protein: CASSLEPSAFYEQYF

D gene: .
V gene: TRBV6-1
J gene: TRBJ1-2
clone size: .
CDR3 DNA: TGTGACTTAAAAACGGACGGTGGCTACACCTTC
CDR3 protein: CDLKTDGGYTF

D gene: .
V gene: TRBV18
J gene: TRBJ1-2
clone size: .
CDR3 DNA: TGTGCCAGCTCACCACCAGGCAGGGAGTATGGCTACACCTTC
CDR3 protein: CASSPPGREYGYTF

D gene: .
V gene: TRBV12-3/TRBV12-4
J gene: TRBJ1-1
clone size: .
CDR3 DNA: TGTGCCAGCAGTTTGGGCGGAACGGCGCAGGGGCTCTACACTGAAGCTTTCTTT
CDR3 protein: CASSLGGTAQGLYTEAFF

D gene: TRBD1
V gene: TRBV18
J gene: TRBJ2-2
clone size: few
CDR3 DNA: TGTGCCAGCTCACCTGGACAGGCTGCCTTAGAGCTGTTTTTT
CDR3 protein: CASSPGQAALELFF

D gene: .
V gene: TRBV6-2/TRBV6-3
J gene: TRBJ2-5
clone size: many
CDR3 DNA: TGTGCCAGCGGACGGGGGCGCCAAGAGACCCAGTACTTC
CDR3 protein: CASGRGRQETQYF

D gene: TRBD1
V gene: TRBV12-3/TRBV12-4
J gene: TRBJ1-1
clone size: few
CDR3 DNA: TGTGCCAGCAGTTCCCGGGACAGGGGGCTCAACACTGAAGCTTTCTTT
CDR3 protein: CASSSRDRGLNTEAFF

D gene: .
V gene: TRBV24-1
J gene: TRBJ2-5
clone size: .
CDR3 DNA: TGTGCCACCAGCGGGGGGCCGGTTGAGACCCAGTACTTC
CDR3 protein: CATSGGPVETQYF

D gene: .
V gene: TRBV7-9
J gene: TRBJ2-3
clone size: few
CDR3 DNA: TGTGCCAGCAGCCAAACCCCAAGTAATACGCAGTATTTT
CDR3 protein: CASSQTPSNTQYF

D gene: .
V gene: TRBV7-2
J gene: TRBJ2-5
clone size: few
CDR3 DNA: TGTGCCAGCAGCTTAGGGATCCGGGAGACCCAGTACTTC
CDR3 protein: CASSLGIRETQYF

D gene: .
V gene: TRBV29-1
J gene: TRBJ2-2
clone size: .
CDR3 DNA: TGCAGCGTTGGTGGAATTAGCCCCACCGGGGAGCTGTTTTTT
CDR3 protein: CSVGGISPTGELFF

D gene: TRBD2
V gene: TRBV20-1
J gene: TRBJ2-7
clone size: .
CDR3 DNA: TGCAGTGCTAGTGGTCGGGAGGAGCGCTTCGACGAGCAGTACTTC
CDR3 protein: CSASGREERFDEQYF